Listed below are T cell receptor beta chains from one sample, sequenced in a study of blood T cell repertoires in COVID-19. Libraries were prepared by immunoSEQ multiplex PCR; TCRdb keeps only in-frame clonotypes and omits some of them. Of roughly 170,000 clones listed, around 83% are singletons. The sample taken for sequencing was peripheral blood. These receptors all stem from a woman aged 45-60 years with COVID-19, enrolled during active disease. CDR3s include the opening cysteine and the closing phenylalanine or tryptophan. A D gene is named only where the DNA matches it firmly. The size field is filled for only some rows; it gives once, few, many or a size class.

d_call: .; j_call: TRBJ1-2; v_call: TRBV10-3; clone_size: .; cdr3_nt: TGTGCCATCAGCCCCCCCATAACAGGTTCTCGCGGCTACACCTTC; cdr3_aa: CAISPPITGSRGYTF
d_call: .; j_call: TRBJ1-6; v_call: TRBV3-1/TRBV3-2; clone_size: few; cdr3_nt: TGTGCCAGCAGCCAAGCCAGCGCCTCCGGTTCACCCCTCCACTTT; cdr3_aa: CASSQASASGSPLHF
d_call: TRBD1; j_call: TRBJ2-5; v_call: TRBV9; clone_size: .; cdr3_nt: TGTGCCAGCAGCGAGACGGGACAGGGGGCAGTCTGGGAGACCCAGTACTTC; cdr3_aa: CASSETGQGAVWETQYF
d_call: .; j_call: TRBJ2-1; v_call: TRBV4-1; clone_size: .; cdr3_nt: TGCGCCAGCAGCCCACAACAGGGAACCTACAATGAGCAGTTCTTC; cdr3_aa: CASSPQQGTYNEQFF
d_call: TRBD1; j_call: TRBJ1-2; v_call: TRBV3-1/TRBV3-2; clone_size: .; cdr3_nt: TGTGCCAGCAGCCAGCCGGGACAGGCTGGCTACACCTTC; cdr3_aa: CASSQPGQAGYTF
d_call: .; j_call: TRBJ1-1; v_call: TRBV12-3/TRBV12-4; clone_size: once; cdr3_nt: TGTGCCAGCAGTTTAGGGACACGTACTGAAGCTTTCTTT; cdr3_aa: CASSLGTRTEAFF
d_call: .; j_call: TRBJ1-4; v_call: TRBV6-5; clone_size: .; cdr3_nt: TGTGCCAGCAGTTACGCCGAGATTAATGAAAAACTGTTTTTT; cdr3_aa: CASSYAEINEKLFF
d_call: .; j_call: TRBJ2-2; v_call: TRBV14; clone_size: .; cdr3_nt: TGTGCCAGCAGGCGACAGAACACCGGGGAGCTGTTTTTT; cdr3_aa: CASRRQNTGELFF
d_call: .; j_call: TRBJ1-2; v_call: TRBV2; clone_size: once; cdr3_nt: TGTGCCAGCAGTGAATCGTGGGCGGGAGACTATGGCTACACCTTC; cdr3_aa: CASSESWAGDYGYTF
d_call: .; j_call: TRBJ2-5; v_call: TRBV7-6; clone_size: .; cdr3_nt: TGTGCCAGCAGCCCCCTAGGCCAAGAGACCCAGTACTTC; cdr3_aa: CASSPLGQETQYF
d_call: .; j_call: TRBJ2-1; v_call: TRBV2; clone_size: .; cdr3_nt: TGTGCCAGCAGACTACAGGGCAATGAGCAGTTCTTC; cdr3_aa: CASRLQGNEQFF
d_call: .; j_call: TRBJ1-3; v_call: TRBV11-3; clone_size: few; cdr3_nt: TGTGCCAGCAGGCTGGGGACTAATAAAGGGAACACCATATATTTT; cdr3_aa: CASRLGTNKGNTIYF
d_call: .; j_call: TRBJ2-1; v_call: TRBV14; clone_size: .; cdr3_nt: TGTGCCAGCAGCCAAGACCAAGGGGGGGCGCTCTACAATGAGCAGTTCTTC; cdr3_aa: CASSQDQGGALYNEQFF
d_call: TRBD2; j_call: TRBJ2-7; v_call: TRBV5-1; clone_size: .; cdr3_nt: TGCGCCAGCAGCTGGGGCGGGGGGTCTAACGAGCAGTACTTC; cdr3_aa: CASSWGGGSNEQYF
d_call: TRBD1; j_call: TRBJ2-3; v_call: TRBV6-5; clone_size: .; cdr3_nt: TGTGCCAGTTCCGGGACAGGGGAATTCACAGATACGCAGTATTTT; cdr3_aa: CASSGTGEFTDTQYF
d_call: TRBD2; j_call: TRBJ2-2; v_call: TRBV27; clone_size: .; cdr3_nt: TGTGCCAGCAGTCCCTATAGCGGGGGCGACACCGGGGAGCTGTTTTTT; cdr3_aa: CASSPYSGGDTGELFF
d_call: .; j_call: TRBJ2-1; v_call: TRBV7-9; clone_size: .; cdr3_nt: TGTGCCAGCAGCTTATCGGAGTCACCCTACAATGAGCAGTTCTTC; cdr3_aa: CASSLSESPYNEQFF
d_call: .; j_call: TRBJ2-1; v_call: TRBV2; clone_size: .; cdr3_nt: TGTGCCAGCAGTGTTAGCGACAATGAGCAGTTCTTC; cdr3_aa: CASSVSDNEQFF
d_call: .; j_call: TRBJ1-2; v_call: TRBV28; clone_size: .; cdr3_nt: TGTGCCAGCAGTTTTACAGGCCCGGTCGCTAACTATGGCTACACCTTC; cdr3_aa: CASSFTGPVANYGYTF
d_call: TRBD1; j_call: TRBJ1-2; v_call: TRBV20-1; clone_size: .; cdr3_nt: TGCAGTGCTGACAGGGATGGCTACACCTTC; cdr3_aa: CSADRDGYTF
d_call: .; j_call: TRBJ2-1; v_call: TRBV29-1; clone_size: .; cdr3_nt: TGCAGCGCGGGGCTACGGGAAGAGCAGTTCTTC; cdr3_aa: CSAGLREEQFF
d_call: TRBD1; j_call: TRBJ1-2; v_call: TRBV5-5; clone_size: once; cdr3_nt: TGTGCCAGCAGCTCGGGACAGGAGACTAACTATGGCTACACCTTC; cdr3_aa: CASSSGQETNYGYTF
d_call: .; j_call: TRBJ1-2; v_call: TRBV6-5; clone_size: few; cdr3_nt: TGTGCCAGCACCCCAAGGGGCTCGCCCTATGGCTACACCTTC; cdr3_aa: CASTPRGSPYGYTF
d_call: TRBD2; j_call: TRBJ2-2; v_call: TRBV11-3; clone_size: .; cdr3_nt: TGTGCCAGCAGCTTAGTCGTCGGGGGGAGTAACACCGGGGAGCTGTTTTTT; cdr3_aa: CASSLVVGGSNTGELFF
d_call: .; j_call: TRBJ1-1; v_call: TRBV29-1; clone_size: .; cdr3_nt: TGCAGCGTTGCCCCCGGGGGGGCTGAAGCTTTCTTT; cdr3_aa: CSVAPGGAEAFF
d_call: .; j_call: TRBJ1-5; v_call: TRBV3-1/TRBV3-2; clone_size: .; cdr3_nt: TGTGCCAGCAGCCAAGGAGGGAAACAGCCCCAGCATTTT; cdr3_aa: CASSQGGKQPQHF
d_call: TRBD1; j_call: TRBJ2-7; v_call: TRBV19; clone_size: .; cdr3_nt: TGTGCCAGTAGTCCATCGCGGGACAGGAGCTCCTACGAGCAGTACTTC; cdr3_aa: CASSPSRDRSSYEQYF
d_call: TRBD2; j_call: TRBJ2-1; v_call: TRBV7-3; clone_size: .; cdr3_nt: TGTGCCAGCAGCTTTAGCGGGGGTCACTCCTACAATGAGCAGTTCTTC; cdr3_aa: CASSFSGGHSYNEQFF
d_call: .; j_call: TRBJ2-1; v_call: TRBV7-3; clone_size: few; cdr3_nt: TGTGCCAGCAGCTTAGCCCCTTTGAGTGATGAGCAGTTCTTC; cdr3_aa: CASSLAPLSDEQFF